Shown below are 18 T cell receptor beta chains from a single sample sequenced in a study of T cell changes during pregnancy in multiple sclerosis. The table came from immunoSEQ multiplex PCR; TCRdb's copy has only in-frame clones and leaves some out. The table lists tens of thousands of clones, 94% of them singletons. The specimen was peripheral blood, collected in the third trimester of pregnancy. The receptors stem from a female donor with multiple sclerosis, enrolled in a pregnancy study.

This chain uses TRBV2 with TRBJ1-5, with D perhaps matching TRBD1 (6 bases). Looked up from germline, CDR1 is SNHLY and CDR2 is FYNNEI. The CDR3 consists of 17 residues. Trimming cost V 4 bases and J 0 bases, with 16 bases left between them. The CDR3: CASSGSRDTLSNQPQHF. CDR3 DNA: TGTGCCAGCAGTGGGAGCCGGGACACTCTTAGCAATCAGCCCCAGCATTTT.

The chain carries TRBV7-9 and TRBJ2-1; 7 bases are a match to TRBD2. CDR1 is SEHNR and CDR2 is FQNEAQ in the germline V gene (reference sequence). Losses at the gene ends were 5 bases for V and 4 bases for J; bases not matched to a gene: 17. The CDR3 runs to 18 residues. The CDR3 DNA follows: TGTGCCAGCAGCCTACTACCCCCCGGGACTAAGATATACAATGAGCAGTTCTTC. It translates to CASSLLPPGTKIYNEQFF.

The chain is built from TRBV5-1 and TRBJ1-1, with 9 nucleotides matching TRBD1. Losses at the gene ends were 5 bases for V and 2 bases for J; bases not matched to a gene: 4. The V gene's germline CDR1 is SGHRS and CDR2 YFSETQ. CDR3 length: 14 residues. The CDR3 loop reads CASRDRGPNTEAFF. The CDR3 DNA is TGCGCCAGCAGGGACAGGGGCCCCAACACTGAAGCTTTCTTT.

CDR3 in DNA: TGTGCCAGCAGCTTAGGCCGCCAGGGCCATGAGCAGTTCTTC. Translation: CASSLGRQGHEQFF. The chain links TRBV7-8 to TRBJ2-1; D might be TRBD1 (5 bases). The V gene's germline CDR1 is SGHVS and CDR2 FQNEAQ. The V gene lost 1 base and the J gene lost 8 bases, with 12 bases spanning the gap. This CDR3 spans 14 amino acids.

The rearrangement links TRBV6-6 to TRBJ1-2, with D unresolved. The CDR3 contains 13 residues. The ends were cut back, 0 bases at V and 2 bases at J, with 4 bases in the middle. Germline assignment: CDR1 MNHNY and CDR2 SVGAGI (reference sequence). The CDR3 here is CASSYSMNYGYTF. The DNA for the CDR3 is TGTGCCAGCAGTTACTCCATGAACTATGGCTACACCTTC.

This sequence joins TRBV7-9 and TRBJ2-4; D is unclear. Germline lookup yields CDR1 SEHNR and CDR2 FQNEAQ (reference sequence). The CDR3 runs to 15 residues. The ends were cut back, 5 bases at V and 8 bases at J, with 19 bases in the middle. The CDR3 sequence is CASSLTTTPWDIQYF. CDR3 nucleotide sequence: TGTGCCAGCAGCCTCACTACGACGCCTTGGGACATTCAGTACTTC.

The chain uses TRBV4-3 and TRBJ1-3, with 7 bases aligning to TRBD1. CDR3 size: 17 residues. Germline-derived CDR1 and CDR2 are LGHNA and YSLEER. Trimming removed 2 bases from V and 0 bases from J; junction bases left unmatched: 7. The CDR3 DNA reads TGCGCCAGCAGCCAACCGATCAGGGGGAACTCTGGAAACACCATATATTTT. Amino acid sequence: CASSQPIRGNSGNTIYF.

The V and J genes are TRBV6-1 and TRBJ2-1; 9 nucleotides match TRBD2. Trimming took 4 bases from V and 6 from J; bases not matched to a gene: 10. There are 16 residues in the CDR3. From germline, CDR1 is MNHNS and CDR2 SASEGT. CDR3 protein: CASSALTSGLPNEQFF. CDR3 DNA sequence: TGTGCCAGCAGTGCCCTGACTAGCGGCCTCCCCAATGAGCAGTTCTTC.

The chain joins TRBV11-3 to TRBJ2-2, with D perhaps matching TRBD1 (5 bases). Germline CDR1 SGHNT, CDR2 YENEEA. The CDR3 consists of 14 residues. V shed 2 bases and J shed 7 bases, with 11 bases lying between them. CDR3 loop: CASSLQGWSGELFF. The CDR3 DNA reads TGTGCCAGCAGCTTACAGGGTTGGAGCGGGGAGCTGTTTTTT.

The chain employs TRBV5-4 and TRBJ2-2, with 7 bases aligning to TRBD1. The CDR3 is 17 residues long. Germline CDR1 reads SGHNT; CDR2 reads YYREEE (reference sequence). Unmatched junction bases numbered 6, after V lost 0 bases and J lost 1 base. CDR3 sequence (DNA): TGTGCCAGCAGCTTGGCCAGGGGGAGTCGGAACACCGGGGAGCTGTTTTTT. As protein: CASSLARGSRNTGELFF.

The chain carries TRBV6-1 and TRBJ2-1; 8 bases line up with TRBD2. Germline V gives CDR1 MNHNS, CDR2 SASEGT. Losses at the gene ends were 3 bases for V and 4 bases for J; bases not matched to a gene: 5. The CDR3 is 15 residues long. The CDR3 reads CASSDKLAAYNEQFF. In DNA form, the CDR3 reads TGTGCCAGCAGTGACAAACTAGCGGCTTACAATGAGCAGTTCTTC.

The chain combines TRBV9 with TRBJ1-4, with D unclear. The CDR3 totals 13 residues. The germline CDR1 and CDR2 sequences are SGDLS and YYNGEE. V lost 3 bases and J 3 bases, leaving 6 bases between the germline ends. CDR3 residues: CASSAPANEKLFF. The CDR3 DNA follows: TGTGCCAGCAGCGCCCCGGCTAATGAAAAACTGTTTTTT.

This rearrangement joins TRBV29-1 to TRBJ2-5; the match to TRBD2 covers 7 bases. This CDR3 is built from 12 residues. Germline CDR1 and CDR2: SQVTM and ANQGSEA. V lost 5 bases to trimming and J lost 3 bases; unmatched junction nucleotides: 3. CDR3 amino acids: CSVSGTKETQYF. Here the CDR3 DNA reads TGCAGCGTTTCCGGGACTAAAGAGACCCAGTACTTC.

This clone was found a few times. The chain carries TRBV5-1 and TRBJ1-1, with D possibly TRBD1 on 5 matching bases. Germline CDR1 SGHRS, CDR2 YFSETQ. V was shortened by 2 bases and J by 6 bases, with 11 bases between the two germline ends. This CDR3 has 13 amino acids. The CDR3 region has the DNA TGCGCCAGCAGCTTAGGGGATTTGGCTGAAGCTTTCTTT. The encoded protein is CASSLGDLAEAFF.

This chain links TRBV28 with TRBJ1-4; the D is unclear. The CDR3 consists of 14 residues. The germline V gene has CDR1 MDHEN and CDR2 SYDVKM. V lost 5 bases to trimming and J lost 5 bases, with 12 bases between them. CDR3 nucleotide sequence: TGTGCCAGCAGTGAGTCCGGGTCAAATGAAAAACTGTTTTTT. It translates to CASSESGSNEKLFF.

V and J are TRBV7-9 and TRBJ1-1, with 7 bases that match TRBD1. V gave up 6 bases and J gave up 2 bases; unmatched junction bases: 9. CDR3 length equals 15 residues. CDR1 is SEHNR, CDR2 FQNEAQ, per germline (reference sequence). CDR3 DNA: TGTGCCAGCAGAAAACCGGGACAGCTAAACACTGAAGCTTTCTTT. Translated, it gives CASRKPGQLNTEAFF. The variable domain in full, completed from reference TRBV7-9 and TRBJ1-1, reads DTGVSQNPRHKITKRGQNVTFRCDPISEHNRLYWYRQTLGQGPEFLTYFQNEAQLEKSRLLSDRFSAERPKGSFSTLEIQRTEQGDSAMYLCASRKPGQLNTEAFFGQGTRLTVV.

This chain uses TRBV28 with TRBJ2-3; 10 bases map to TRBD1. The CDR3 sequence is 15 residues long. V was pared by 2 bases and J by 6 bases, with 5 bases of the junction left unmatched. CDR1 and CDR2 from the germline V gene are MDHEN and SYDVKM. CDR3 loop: CASSLGQGVGDTQYF. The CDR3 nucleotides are TGTGCCAGCAGTTTAGGACAGGGGGTAGGGGATACGCAGTATTTT.

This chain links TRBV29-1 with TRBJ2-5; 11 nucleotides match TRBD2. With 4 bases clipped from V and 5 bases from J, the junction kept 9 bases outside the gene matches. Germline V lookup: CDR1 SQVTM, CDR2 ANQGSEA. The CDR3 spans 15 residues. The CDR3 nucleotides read TGCAGCGTTGGAAGATTAGCGGGAGGGAGGGAGACCCAGTACTTC. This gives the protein CSVGRLAGGRETQYF.